In this sample, the clone carrying this TCR beta chain turned up a few times. What it binds is not known. This specimen belongs to a study of shared clonotypes between healthy human individuals. Study context: Per donor, CD8 memory used one plate, CD8 naive used two, CD4 memory used three and CD4 naive used three.

Terminally differentiated effector memory CD45RA+ cells were excluded by CCR7 positive selection of CD45RO-negative cells. Study observations and caveats: Blood was the only sampled material, and tissue repertoires likely differ. Clonotypes that were shared across a handful of donors made up roughly 5.2% of naive CD4 clonotypes.

Generated by immunoSEQ multiplex PCR, the TCRdb table keeps only in-frame clones and is missing some. The sample yields some 2 million clones, approximately 95% seen once. The sequenced material came from naive CD8+ T cells sorted from blood. The TCR originated in a man aged 18 to 29 in good health.

The CDR3 is CASSLEDLSYNEQFF. Here the CDR3 DNA reads TGCGCCAGCAGCTTGGAGGACCTCTCCTACAATGAGCAGTTCTTC. The rearrangement joins TRBV5-1 to TRBJ2-1; D gene unclear. CDR1 SGHRS and CDR2 YFSETQ come from the germline V gene. The CDR3 sequence is 15 residues long. The ends were cut back, 0 bases at V and 0 bases at J, with 7 bases in the middle.